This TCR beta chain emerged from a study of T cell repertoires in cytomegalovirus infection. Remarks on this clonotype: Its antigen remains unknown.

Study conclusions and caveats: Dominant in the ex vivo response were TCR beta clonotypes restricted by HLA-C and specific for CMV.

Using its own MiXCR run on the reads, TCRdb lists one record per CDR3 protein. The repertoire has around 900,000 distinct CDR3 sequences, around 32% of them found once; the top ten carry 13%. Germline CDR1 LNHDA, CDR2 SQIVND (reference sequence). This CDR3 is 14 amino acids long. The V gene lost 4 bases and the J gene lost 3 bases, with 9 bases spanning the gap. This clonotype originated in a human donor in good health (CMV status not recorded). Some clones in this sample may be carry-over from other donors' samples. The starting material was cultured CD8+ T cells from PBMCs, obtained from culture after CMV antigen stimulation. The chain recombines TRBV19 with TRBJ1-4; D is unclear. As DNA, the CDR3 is TGTGCCAGTAGTAACAGACCGGCTAATGAAAAACTGTTTTTT. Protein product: CASSNRPANEKLFF. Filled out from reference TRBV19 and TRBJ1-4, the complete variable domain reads DGGITQSPKYLFRKEGQNVTLSCEQNLNHDAMYWYRQDPGQGLRLIYYSQIVNDFQKGDIAEGYSVSREKKESFPLTVTSAQKNPTAFYLCASSNRPANEKLFFGSGTQLSVL.